This is a list of T cell receptor beta chains from one sample in a study of shared clonotypes between healthy human individuals. Here immunoSEQ multiplex PCR was the method, and the copy in TCRdb shows in-frame clones only, minus some. This table has some 500,000 clones, about 95% appearing once. Sequencing was carried out using naive CD4+ T cells sorted from blood. The receptors stem from a woman aged 25-40 years in good health. Both conserved end residues are part of each CDR3. A D gene is named only where the DNA matches it firmly. The listing skips clone size in some rows; elsewhere it reads once, few, many or a size class.

TRBD1	TRBV5-1	-	TRBJ1-4	TGCGCCAGCAGTAACAGGGGAGGAACTAATGAAAAACTGTTTTTT	CASSNRGGTNEKLFF
TRBD1	TRBV7-6	-	TRBJ2-3	TGTGCCAGCAGCTTACCAGGGACAGGGGTGGCGGATACGCAGTATTTT	CASSLPGTGVADTQYF
TRBD2	TRBV6-6	-	TRBJ2-1	TGTGCCAGCAGTCCGAGGACTAGCTTCTCCTACAATGAGCAGTTCTTC	CASSPRTSFSYNEQFF
TRBD2	TRBV27	-	TRBJ2-5	TGTGCCAGCAAATTCTTGGCTAGCGGGAGTATGGAGACCCAGTACTTC	CASKFLASGSMETQYF
-	TRBV6-5	-	TRBJ2-5	TGTGCCAGCAGTTACACCTGGGGTAGCGGTGAAGAGACCCAGTACTTC	CASSYTWGSGEETQYF
-	TRBV9	-	TRBJ2-3	TGTGCCAGCAGCGTACTAGCGAATACAGATACGCAGTATTTT	CASSVLANTDTQYF
TRBD1	TRBV10-3	-	TRBJ1-5	TGTGCCATCTCAGTGGGACAGGGCAGCCAGCCCCAGCATTTT	CAISVGQGSQPQHF
-	TRBV30	-	TRBJ2-5	TGTGCCTGGAGTGTAGGGCGTCAAGAGACCCAGTACTTC	CAWSVGRQETQYF
-	TRBV11-2	-	TRBJ2-3	TGTGCCAGCAGCTTAGATCCGGGACCCACAGATACGCAGTATTTT	CASSLDPGPTDTQYF
TRBD1	TRBV19	-	TRBJ2-3	TGTGCCAGTAGTATGGGACAGGGCACAGATACGCAGTATTTT	CASSMGQGTDTQYF
-	TRBV5-1	-	TRBJ2-1	TGCGCCAGCAGCCGCAGGGGAATCGATGAGCAGTTCTTC	CASSRRGIDEQFF
-	TRBV28	-	TRBJ1-2	TGTGCCAGCAGTTTACACCCGGGGACCGGGGGCTACACCTTC	CASSLHPGTGGYTF
-	TRBV28	-	TRBJ2-5	TGTGCCAGCAGAAGTAGGGGGACGGAGACCCAGTACTTC	CASRSRGTETQYF
-	TRBV5-1	-	TRBJ2-7	TGCGCCAGCACCCAAAACCCGGCCGCCTACGAGCAGTACTTC	CASTQNPAAYEQYF
-	TRBV10-2	once	TRBJ1-1	TGCGCCAGCAGGGGACCGGGACAAAACACTGAAGCTTTCTTT	CASRGPGQNTEAFF
TRBD2	TRBV27	once	TRBJ2-1	TGTGCCAGCAGTTTGGTGACTAGCGAAAGGAGCTCCTACAATGAGCAGTTCTTC	CASSLVTSERSSYNEQFF
TRBD1	TRBV27	-	TRBJ1-5	TGTGCCAGCAGTTTAAGACAGGGGGAACAGCCCCAGCATTTT	CASSLRQGEQPQHF
-	TRBV29-1	-	TRBJ2-1	TGCAGCGTTGGGGCGAGCGGAGGCTCCTACAATGAGCAGTTCTTC	CSVGASGGSYNEQFF
-	TRBV11-2	once	TRBJ2-5	TGTGCCAGCAGCCTCATGAGGGGCCTAGCAGAGACCCAGTACTTC	CASSLMRGLAETQYF
-	TRBV10-1	-	TRBJ1-6	TGCGCCAGCAGTGCTACGGAGAATTCACCCCTCCACTTT	CASSATENSPLHF
TRBD1	TRBV5-1	-	TRBJ2-7	TGCGCCAGCAGCGCGCGTTGGACAGGGAACAACGAGCAGTACTTC	CASSARWTGNNEQYF
TRBD2	TRBV11-2	once	TRBJ2-5	TGTGCCAGCAGCTCGGCCTGGGGACTATGGGCAGAGACCCAGTACTTC	CASSSAWGLWAETQYF
-	TRBV4-1	-	TRBJ2-7	TGCGCCAGCAGCCCCAATTTGGGGGGCGCGGGTTTGCTCGAGCAGTACTTC	CASSPNLGGAGLLEQYF
TRBD1	TRBV28	-	TRBJ1-4	TGTGCCAGCAGTCGACCGACAGGGGGGGAGGAAAAACTGTTTTTT	CASSRPTGGEEKLFF
TRBD1	TRBV30	-	TRBJ1-2	TGTGCCTGGCGAGCCGGGACAGACTATGGCTACACCTTC	CAWRAGTDYGYTF
-	TRBV6-5	-	TRBJ1-3	TGTGCCAGCAGTTACTCGGGGGGGACTGGCGGCACCATATATTTT	CASSYSGGTGGTIYF
TRBD2	TRBV5-8	-	TRBJ2-1	TGTGCCAGCAGTTTCTCCGGGACTAGCGGTACAGACAATGAGCAGTTCTTC	CASSFSGTSGTDNEQFF
-	TRBV28	-	TRBJ1-3	TGTGCCAGCAGCACGGGACAATACACCATATATTTT	CASSTGQYTIYF
-	TRBV18	-	TRBJ2-1	TGTGCCAGCTCTCCCCTCGGGGTCCCCGGAGAGCAGTTCTTC	CASSPLGVPGEQFF
TRBD1	TRBV11-1	-	TRBJ2-5	TGTGCCAGCAGCGGCAGGGGGCCGGGTGCCGGGGAGACCCAGTACTTC	CASSGRGPGAGETQYF
-	TRBV28	-	TRBJ2-3	TGTGCCAGCAGTTATAACAGGATCACAGATACGCAGTATTTT	CASSYNRITDTQYF
TRBD2	TRBV7-6	-	TRBJ2-7	TGTGCCAGCAGCTCTTTAGAGCGGGAGGCCAAATACGAGCAGTACTTC	CASSSLEREAKYEQYF
TRBD2	TRBV29-1	-	TRBJ2-1	TGCAGCGTTGAAGTCCCGGGACTAGCGGGAGTAAATGAGCAGTTCTTC	CSVEVPGLAGVNEQFF
-	TRBV30	-	TRBJ2-5	TGTGCCTGGAGTGAAGCGACAGGAGCGGAGACCCAGTACTTC	CAWSEATGAETQYF
-	TRBV7-9	-	TRBJ1-2	TGTGCCAGCAGCTACGAAGGGCTCGATGGCTACACCTTC	CASSYEGLDGYTF
-	TRBV27	-	TRBJ2-2	TGTGCCAGCAGTTCTCAGGGCACCGGGGAGCTGTTTTTT	CASSSQGTGELFF
-	TRBV6-6	-	TRBJ1-1	TGTGCCAGCGGGAGTATGAACACTGAAGCTTTCTTT	CASGSMNTEAFF
-	TRBV29-1	-	TRBJ2-7	TGCAGCGTTGCGGGTGGGGGGACCCAGGAGTACGAGCAGTACTTC	CSVAGGGTQEYEQYF
TRBD2	TRBV5-1	once	TRBJ2-2	TGCGCCAGCAGCTTCCCGGGACTAGCGGGAGTCCGGGAGCTGTTTTTT	CASSFPGLAGVRELFF
-	TRBV11-1	-	TRBJ1-1	TGTGCCAGCAGCTTAAGGGTTATCACTGAAGCTTTCTTT	CASSLRVITEAFF
-	TRBV5-1	-	TRBJ2-5	TGCGCCAGCAGCCCCTTCGGCGGGTTGCAAGAGACCCAGTACTTC	CASSPFGGLQETQYF
-	TRBV6-1	-	TRBJ1-2	TGTGCCAGCAGCCTGGACAATAGTTACTATGGCTACACCTTC	CASSLDNSYYGYTF
-	TRBV18	-	TRBJ1-1	TGTGCCAGCTCACCGCCTAGTCTTTATATGAACACTGAAGCTTTCTTT	CASSPPSLYMNTEAFF
TRBD1	TRBV7-7	-	TRBJ2-2	TGTGCCAGCAGTCCGGGACAGGGATACACCGGGGAGCTGTTTTTT	CASSPGQGYTGELFF
-	TRBV29-1	-	TRBJ2-3	TGCAGCGTTGGGTACGGACTGAGAAAAGATACGCAGTATTTT	CSVGYGLRKDTQYF
TRBD1	TRBV6-6	-	TRBJ2-7	TGTGCCAGAACTCTGCCGGACAGGGCCTACGAGCAGTACTTC	CARTLPDRAYEQYF
-	TRBV2	-	TRBJ2-7	TGTGCCAGCAGTGGCAGTTACGAGCAGTACTTC	CASSGSYEQYF
TRBD1	TRBV7-9	-	TRBJ2-1	TGTGCCAGCAGCCGGCCAGGGGGAAGCTCCTACAATGAGCAGTTCTTC	CASSRPGGSSYNEQFF